The rows below give T cell receptor beta chains drawn from one sample of a study of blood T cell repertoires in COVID-19. Measured with immunoSEQ multiplex PCR; TCRdb has only the in-frame clones, and not every one. The sample shows about 220,000 clones, roughly 80% of them seen only once. The sample consisted of PBMCs or T cells enriched from blood (not recorded which). Receptor source: a woman in her forties with acute COVID-19. Both conserved end residues are part of each CDR3. Each record gives: V gene, J gene, CDR3 protein.

>TRBV11-2|TRBJ1-1
CASRPRGGIFEAFF
>TRBV24-1|TRBJ2-1
CATSDSGTVYNEQFF
>TRBV2|TRBJ1-5
CASSDRTRDQPQHF
>TRBV6-5|TRBJ1-5
CASTERGSNQPQHF
>TRBV9|TRBJ1-1
CASSVEPGTGYTEAFF
>TRBV5-8|TRBJ2-3
CASSLDPADTDTQYF
>TRBV3-1/TRBV3-2|TRBJ2-3
CASSRGLAGGIDTQYF
>TRBV27|TRBJ2-7
CASSFQLAGSSEQYF
>TRBV6-5|TRBJ2-1
CASSYNRGGYNEQFF
>TRBV6-2/TRBV6-3|TRBJ2-1
CASSYPHSNEQFF